Below are 12 T cell receptor beta chains sequenced from a single sample in a study of spatial heterogeneity in lung cancer. Study findings and constraints: Tracking of tumor mutation counts was seen in expanded intratumoral alpha and beta TCR counts.

TCRdb re-analysed the 5' RACE reads in MiXCR, keeping a single row per CDR3 protein. The sample records some 14,000 distinct CDR3 sequences, 5.5% to 6% being singletons. The antigens these receptors bind are not known. Time point noted: sample taken at primary tumor resection. The input for sequencing was lung tumor tissue, taken at surgery. The receptors shown here come from a female donor with early-stage non-small cell lung cancer.

This clonotype was seen many times. Because this beta chain is a stray read in a library intended to capture alpha chains, its abundance should not be given much weight. The V and J genes are TRBV10-1 and TRBJ1-2, with unresolved D. Between the trimmed V and J ends, which lost 3 bases and 7 bases, there was a span of 12 bases. This CDR3 is 13 amino acids long. Germline V lookup: CDR1 WNHNN, CDR2 SYGVQD (reference sequence). The CDR3 loop is CASSERPDTGYTF. The CDR3 coding sequence is TGCGCCAGCAGTGAAAGACCCGACACTGGCTACACCTTC.

This clonotype was seen a handful of times. Since it is a stray read in a library aimed at alpha chains, this beta chain has a size that is not meaningful. The genes are TRBV29-1 and TRBJ2-5, with TRBD1 as a possible D gene (6 bases). Per germline, CDR1 SQVTM and CDR2 ANQGSEA. The length of the CDR3 is 13 residues. V was trimmed by 7 bases and J by 1 base, leaving 13 bases between them. The CDR3, as DNA: TGCAGCGCCCTCGGACAGATCCAAGAGACCCAGTACTTC. Translated, it gives CSALGQIQETQYF.

The sample holds a few counts of this clonotype. A library prepared for alpha chains yielded this beta chain as an off-target read; its size is of little meaning. V gene TRBV12-3 or TRBV12-4 combines with J gene TRBJ1-5; the match to TRBD1 covers 7 bases. The CDR3 has 14 residues. V trimming: 5 bases; J trimming: 6 bases; junction bases outside the gene matches: 7. CDR3 loop: CASSRIRGSQPQHF. The CDR3 DNA reads TGTGCCAGCAGTCGGATCAGGGGGTCTCAGCCCCAGCATTTT.

Many counts were recorded for this clonotype. Because this beta chain is a stray read in a library intended to capture alpha chains, its abundance should not be given much weight. The gene calls are TRBV12-3 or TRBV12-4 and TRBJ2-1; 8 bases are a match to TRBD2. CDR3 length: 16 amino acids. The V gene end was trimmed by 3 bases and the J gene end by 6 bases; junction bases not matched to a gene: 10. CDR3 sequence (DNA): TGTGCCAGCAGTTTGTATCCGGGACTAGATGCCAATGAGCAGTTCTTC. This sequence encodes CASSLYPGLDANEQFF.

In this sample, this clonotype turned up many times. This beta chain was picked up by a library intended for alpha chains and is off target, so its count carries little meaning. V gene TRBV5-1 combines with J gene TRBJ2-5; D is possibly TRBD1 or TRBD2 (5 bases each). Germline V CDR1 and CDR2: SGHRS, YFSETQ. The CDR3 consists of 13 residues. V lost 0 bases to trimming and J lost 4 bases, with 7 bases between them. Here the CDR3 DNA reads TGCGCCAGCAGCTTGGTTGGGGGAGAGACCCAGTACTTC. Its protein is CASSLVGGETQYF.

This clonotype was seen many times. This beta chain appears as a stray read in a library generated for alpha chains; its size is not informative. V and J are TRBV20-1 and TRBJ2-1; 12 bases agree with TRBD2. The length of the CDR3 is 12 residues. The V segment lost 6 bases and the J segment 15 bases; nucleotides outside the gene matches: 9. The germline gives CDR1 DFQATT, CDR2 SNEGSKA (reference sequence). The CDR3 DNA is TGCAGTGCGCGGGCTAGCGGGAGGGTGCCGTTCTTC. Protein: CSARASGRVPFF.

In this sample, this clonotype turned up many times. This beta chain is an unintended read in a library built for alpha chains; its size means little. The chain is built from TRBV28 and TRBJ2-3; 7 bases agree with TRBD1. The CDR3 loop spans 16 amino acids. Per the germline V gene, CDR1 is MDHEN and CDR2 is SYDVKM. Losses at the gene ends were 5 bases for V and 2 bases for J; bases not matched to a gene: 10. The CDR3 coding sequence is TGTGCCAGCAGTCCTCGACAGGGTAGGATCACAGATACGCAGTATTTT. It specifies CASSPRQGRITDTQYF.

This clonotype was counted many times. For a library built for alpha chains, this beta chain is a stray read; little rests on its size. The J gene is TRBJ2-1, the V gene TRBV12-3 or TRBV12-4; 8 nucleotides align to TRBD1. Germline trimming cut 6 bases from V and 7 bases from J; bases unmatched to any gene: 5. This CDR3 has 13 amino acids. The CDR3 region has the DNA TGTGCCAGCAGGCGGACAGGGTGGAATGAGCAGTTCTTC. Amino acid sequence: CASRRTGWNEQFF.

About this clonotype itself: This beta chain is off target for a library built for alpha chains, so its abundance means little. The chain is built from TRBV11-2 and TRBJ2-6, with 7 bases lining up with TRBD1. V was pared by 5 bases and J by 3 bases, with 7 bases of the junction left unmatched. Germline lookup yields CDR1 SGHAT and CDR2 FQNNGV. CDR3 length: 16 amino acids. CDR3 amino acids: CASSVTGVYGANVLTF. Here the CDR3 DNA reads TGTGCCAGCAGCGTTACAGGGGTGTATGGGGCCAACGTCCTGACTTTC.

This clonotype was observed many times. This beta chain turned up in a library designed for alpha chains; as an off-target read, its abundance says little. This chain joins TRBV19 and TRBJ1-2; 9 positions match TRBD1. The CDR3 spans 13 residues. Germline loops: CDR1 LNHDA, CDR2 SQIVND (reference sequence). The V gene end was trimmed by 5 bases and the J gene end by 8 bases; junction bases not matched to a gene: 6. CDR3 nucleotides: TGTGCCAGTAGTCCCCGGGACAGGGTCGGCTACACCTTC. Residues: CASSPRDRVGYTF.

There are many counts of this clonotype. With the library built for alpha chains, this beta chain is off target and its frequency is not meaningful. CDR3 sequence: CASSLAGGRETQYF. In nucleotides, the CDR3 is TGTGCCAGCAGCTTAGCGGGGGGGCGTGAGACCCAGTACTTC. The chain carries TRBV7-9 and TRBJ2-5, with a weak D call TRBD2 (7 bases). With 0 bases removed from V and 5 bases from J, the gap between germline ends came to 10 bases. Germline CDR1 reads SEHNR; CDR2 reads FQNEAQ (reference sequence). CDR3 length equals 14 residues. Full variable domain (missing parts from reference TRBV7-9 and TRBJ2-5): DTGVSQNPRHKITKRGQNVTFRCDPISEHNRLYWYRQTLGQGPEFLTYFQNEAQLEKSRLLSDRFSAERPKGSFSTLEIQRTEQGDSAMYLCASSLAGGRETQYFGPGTRLLVL.

This clonotype is labeled as medium-sized. This beta chain is an off-target read within a library intended for alpha chains, so its frequency means little. V gene TRBV11-2 combines with J gene TRBJ2-1; tentative D call: TRBD2 (5 bases). V lost 3 bases and J lost 9, with 18 bases in between. Germline V CDR1 and CDR2: SGHAT, FQNNGV. The length of the CDR3 is 15 residues. The CDR3 DNA sequence: TGTGCCAGCAGCTTGTTCCCCACTAGTCGTGGTGAGCAGTTCTTC. Amino acids: CASSLFPTSRGEQFF. The whole variable domain, remainder taken from reference TRBV11-2 and TRBJ2-1, is EAGVAQSPRYKIIEKRQSVAFWCNPISGHATLYWYQQILGQGPKLLIQFQNNGVVDDSQLPKDRFSAERLKGVDSTLKIQPAKLEDSAVYLCASSLFPTSRGEQFFGPGTRLTVL.